A selection of T cell receptor beta chains follows, all from one sample in a study of regulatory T cells in long-lasting Graves disease. MiXCR was run by TCRdb on the multiplex PCR reads, yielding one entry per CDR3 protein. The sample consists of about 610,000 distinct CDR3 sequences, about 16% of them appearing once. This sample also appeared in a second study, on T cells in Graves' hyperthyroidism and ophthalmopathy.

The source material was peripheral blood mononuclear cells (PBMCs), sampled at new diagnosis, from a patient treated with antithyroid drugs. All receptors derive from a man aged 18-30 years with Graves disease. CDR3s include the opening cysteine and the closing phenylalanine or tryptophan. D genes are given only for firm matches. Rows give clone size only sometimes, using once, few, many, or a class for an expanded clone.

>15|TRBV12-5|NA|many|TRBJ2-2
TGTGCTAGTGGTTCCTGGGCCGAGAGTACCGGGGAGCTGTTTTTT
CASGSWAESTGELFF
>14|TRBV11-1|NA|many|TRBJ2-7
TGTGCCAGCAGCTTAGGGACCACCAATGAGGAGCAGTACTTC
CASSLGTTNEEQYF
>16|TRBV28|NA|many|TRBJ2-1
TGTGCCAGCAGTTTATGGTTCGGGAGCACGGGGGATGAGCAGTTCTTC
CASSLWFGSTGDEQFF
>14|TRBV28|NA|few|TRBJ1-5
TGTGCCAGCAGTCCGGGGGGGGAAAATCAGCCCCAGCATTTT
CASSPGGENQPQHF
>13|TRBV2|TRBD1|many|TRBJ1-5
TGTGCCAGCGCGGGACAGGACAATCAGCCCCAGCATTTT
CASAGQDNQPQHF
>15|TRBV5-1|NA|many|TRBJ2-1
TGCGCCAGCAGTCTCGGGGGACCACGAATTAATGAGCAGTTCTTC
CASSLGGPRINEQFF
>15|TRBV2|TRBD2|NA|TRBJ2-3
TGTGCCAGCAGCAAAGGACTAGCGGGAGCAGATACGCAGTATTTT
CASSKGLAGADTQYF
>12|TRBV24-1|NA|NA|TRBJ1-5
TGTGCCACCAGTGATAGGGATCAGCCCCAGCATTTT
CATSDRDQPQHF
>13|TRBV3-1|NA|many|TRBJ2-1
TGTGCCAGCAGCCAAGCTCGGGGCAATGAGCAGTTCTTC
CASSQARGNEQFF
>14|TRBV9|NA|NA|TRBJ2-7
TGTGCCAGCAGCGCCGGACGGACGAGTTACGAGCAGTACTTC
CASSAGRTSYEQYF
>14|TRBV3-1|NA|many|TRBJ1-1
TGTGCCAGCAGCCGGGCAGACGGGGGCACTGAAGCTTTCTTT
CASSRADGGTEAFF
>16|TRBV20-1|TRBD2|NA|TRBJ2-2
TGCAGTGCCATAGTGCCTAGCGGGACGAACACCGGGGAGCTGTTTTTT
CSAIVPSGTNTGELFF
>16|TRBV4-1|NA|NA|TRBJ2-1
TGCGCCAGCAGCCAAGATCATCCTGTAGCTTACAATGAGCAGTTCTTC
CASSQDHPVAYNEQFF
>15|TRBV7-8|NA|many|TRBJ2-1
TGTGCCAGCAGCTTACGGACAGCTGGGGACAATGAGCAGTTCTTC
CASSLRTAGDNEQFF
>14|TRBV19|TRBD1|NA|TRBJ2-4
TGTGCCAGTAGTATAGGGACAGGGGCTAACATTCAGTACTTC
CASSIGTGANIQYF
>12|TRBV11-2|NA|many|TRBJ2-3
TGTGCCAGCAGTGAAAACACAGATACGCAGTATTTT
CASSENTDTQYF
>16|TRBV27|NA|few|TRBJ2-3
TGTGCCAGCAGTTTAGGGTGGCGACCAGACACAGATACGCAGTATTTT
CASSLGWRPDTDTQYF
>14|TRBV12-3/TRBV12-4|TRBD1|many|TRBJ2-7
TGTGCCAGCAGTTTACAGGACAGGGGCTCCGAGCAGTACTTC
CASSLQDRGSEQYF
>15|TRBV5-5|TRBD2|NA|TRBJ2-5
TGTGCCAGCAGCATGACTAGCGGGAGATGGGAGACCCAGTACTTC
CASSMTSGRWETQYF
>20|TRBV20-1|NA|NA|TRBJ1-2
TGCAGTGCTATTCCCCCTTACGCAGGGGACTGGGTCAAACCGAACTATGGCTACACCTTC
CSAIPPYAGDWVKPNYGYTF
>17|TRBV9|TRBD2|NA|TRBJ2-3
TGTGCCAGCAGCGTAGGAAGGACTAGCGGGAACACAGATACGCAGTATTTT
CASSVGRTSGNTDTQYF
>13|TRBV15|NA|many|TRBJ1-1
TGTGCCACCAGCAGAGGAGGTGCAGGGGAAGCTTTCTTT
CATSRGGAGEAFF
>13|TRBV12-5|NA|once|TRBJ1-1
TGTGCTAGTGGGTTGATGGGGGGGTCTGAAGCTTTCTTT
CASGLMGGSEAFF
>15|TRBV19|TRBD2|NA|TRBJ2-1
TGTGCCAGTAGCCAACTAGCGGGAGGGTACAATGAGCAGTTCTTC
CASSQLAGGYNEQFF
>15|TRBV5-1|NA|many|TRBJ2-3
TGCGCCAGCAGCTGGGAACACAGGGAAACAGATACGCAGTATTTT
CASSWEHRETDTQYF
>14|TRBV12-3/TRBV12-4|TRBD2|NA|TRBJ2-1
TGTGCCAGCAGCGTGGGGGGGATAGGCAATGAGCAGTTCTTC
CASSVGGIGNEQFF
>13|TRBV7-2|NA|NA|TRBJ2-2
TGTGCCAGCAGCTTAGCGTGGAGTGGGGAGCTGTTTTTT
CASSLAWSGELFF
>15|TRBV12-3/TRBV12-4|NA|NA|TRBJ1-1
TGTGCCAGCAGTTCCCATCGTGGGGGGCCACCGGAAGCTTTCTTT
CASSSHRGGPPEAFF
>14|TRBV20-1|TRBD2|NA|TRBJ2-1
TGCAGTGCTTTGGGGACTACCGATTACAATGAGCAGTTCTTC
CSALGTTDYNEQFF
>17|TRBV30|NA|NA|TRBJ1-6
TGTGCCTGGAGTGTAAGCCGGGACAATCTTTTGAATTCACCCCTCCACTTT
CAWSVSRDNLLNSPLHF
>14|TRBV28|TRBD1|NA|TRBJ2-4
TGTGCCAGCAGTTTATTGGCTAGGGGGCACATTCAGTACTTC
CASSLLARGHIQYF
>17|TRBV20-1|TRBD2|many|TRBJ2-4
TGCAGTGCTAGCGAATTACCGGGACTAGCGGGAGACAACATTCAGTACTTC
CSASELPGLAGDNIQYF
>14|TRBV7-2|NA|many|TRBJ2-5
TGTGCCAGCAGCTTGGACCCTCAAAGGGAGACCCAGTACTTC
CASSLDPQRETQYF
>12|TRBV5-1|NA|many|TRBJ2-1
TGCGCCAGCAGCTTGGATTGGGTTGAGCAGTTCTTC
CASSLDWVEQFF
>16|TRBV13|TRBD2|NA|TRBJ2-3
TGTGCCAGCAGCGGGGGACTAGCGGGATACACAGATACGCAGTATTTT
CASSGGLAGYTDTQYF
>13|TRBV6-1|NA|many|TRBJ2-7
TGTGCCAGCAGTGTGACAGCGACCTACGAGCAGTACTTC
CASSVTATYEQYF
>15|TRBV6-1|NA|many|TRBJ2-3
TGTGCCAGCAGTGAAGCGTGGAGACAGACAGATACGCAGTATTTT
CASSEAWRQTDTQYF
>15|TRBV12-3/TRBV12-4|TRBD2|NA|TRBJ2-5
TGTGCCAGCAGGGGGGGGAGGGAGGGCCGAGAGACCCAGTACTTC
CASRGGREGRETQYF